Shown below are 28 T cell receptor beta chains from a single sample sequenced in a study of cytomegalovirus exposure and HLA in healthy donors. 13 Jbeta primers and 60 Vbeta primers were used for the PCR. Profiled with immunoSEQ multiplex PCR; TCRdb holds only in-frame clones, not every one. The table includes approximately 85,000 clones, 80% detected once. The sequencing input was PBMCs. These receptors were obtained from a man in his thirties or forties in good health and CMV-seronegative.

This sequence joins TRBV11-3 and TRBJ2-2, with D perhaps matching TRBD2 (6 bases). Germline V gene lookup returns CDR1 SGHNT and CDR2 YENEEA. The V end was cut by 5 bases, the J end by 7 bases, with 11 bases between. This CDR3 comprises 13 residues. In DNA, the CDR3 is TGTGCCAGCAGCCATCTAGCGCTCGGGGAGCTGTTTTTT. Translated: CASSHLALGELFF.

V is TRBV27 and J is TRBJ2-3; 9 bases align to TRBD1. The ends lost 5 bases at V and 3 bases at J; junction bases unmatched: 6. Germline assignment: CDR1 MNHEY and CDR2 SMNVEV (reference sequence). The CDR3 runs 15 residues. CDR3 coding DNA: TGTGCCAGCAGTCCCCGGGACAGGGTAACAGATACGCAGTATTTT. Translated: CASSPRDRVTDTQYF.

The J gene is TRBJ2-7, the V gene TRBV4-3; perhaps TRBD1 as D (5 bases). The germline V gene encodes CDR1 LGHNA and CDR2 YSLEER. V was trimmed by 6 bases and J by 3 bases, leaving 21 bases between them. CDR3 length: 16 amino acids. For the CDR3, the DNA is TGCGCCAGCAGTCCTGGACAAGGGGATCGGTTCTACGAGCAGTACTTC. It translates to CASSPGQGDRFYEQYF.

This chain's CDR3 is CASSKGQTSNQPQHF. Written as DNA, the CDR3 is TGTGCCAGCAGTAAAGGACAGACTAGCAATCAGCCCCAGCATTTT. The chain has TRBV2 and TRBJ1-5; possibly TRBD1 for D (6 bases). Germline V CDR1 and CDR2: SNHLY, FYNNEI. This CDR3 comprises 15 residues. Trimming removed 5 bases from V and 0 bases from J, with 11 bases in between.

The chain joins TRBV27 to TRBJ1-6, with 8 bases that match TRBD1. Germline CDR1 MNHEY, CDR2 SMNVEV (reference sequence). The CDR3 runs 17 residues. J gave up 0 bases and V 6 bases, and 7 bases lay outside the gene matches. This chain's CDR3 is CASSQGAVSSYNSPLHF. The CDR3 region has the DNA TGTGCCAGCAGCCAGGGGGCTGTGAGCTCCTATAATTCACCCCTCCACTTT.

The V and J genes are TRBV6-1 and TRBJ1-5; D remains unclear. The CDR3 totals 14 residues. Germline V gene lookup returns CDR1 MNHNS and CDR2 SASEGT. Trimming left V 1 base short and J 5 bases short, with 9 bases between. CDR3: CASSEVPVHQPQHF. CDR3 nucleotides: TGTGCCAGCAGTGAAGTTCCCGTCCATCAGCCCCAGCATTTT.

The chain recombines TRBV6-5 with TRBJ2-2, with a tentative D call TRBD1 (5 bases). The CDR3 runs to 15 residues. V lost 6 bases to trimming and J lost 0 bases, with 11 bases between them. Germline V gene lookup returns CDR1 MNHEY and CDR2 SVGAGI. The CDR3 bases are TGTGCCAGCAGGCCTGACAGTTCGAACACCGGGGAGCTGTTTTTT. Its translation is CASRPDSSNTGELFF.

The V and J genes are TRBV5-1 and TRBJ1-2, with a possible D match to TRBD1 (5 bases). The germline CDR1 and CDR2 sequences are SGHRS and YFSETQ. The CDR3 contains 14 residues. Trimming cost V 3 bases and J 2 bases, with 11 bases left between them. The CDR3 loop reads CASSSGGTNYGYTF. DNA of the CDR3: TGCGCCAGCAGCTCGGGGGGGACCAACTATGGCTACACCTTC.

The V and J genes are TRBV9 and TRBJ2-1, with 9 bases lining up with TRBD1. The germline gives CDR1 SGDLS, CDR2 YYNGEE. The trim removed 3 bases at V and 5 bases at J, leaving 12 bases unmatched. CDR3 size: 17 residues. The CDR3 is CASSGSSGTGTDNEQFF. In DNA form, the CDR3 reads TGTGCCAGCAGCGGGAGCTCCGGGACAGGGACGGACAATGAGCAGTTCTTC.

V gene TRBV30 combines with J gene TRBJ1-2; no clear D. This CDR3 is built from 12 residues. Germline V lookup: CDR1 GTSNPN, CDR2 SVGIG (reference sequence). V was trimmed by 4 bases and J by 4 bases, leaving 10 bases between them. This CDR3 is CAWTPGGYGYTF. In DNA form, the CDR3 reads TGTGCCTGGACCCCGGGAGGCTATGGCTACACCTTC.

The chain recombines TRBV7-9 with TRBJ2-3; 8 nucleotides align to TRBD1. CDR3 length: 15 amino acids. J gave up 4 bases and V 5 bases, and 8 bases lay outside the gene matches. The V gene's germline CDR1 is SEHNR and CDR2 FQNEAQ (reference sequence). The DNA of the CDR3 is TGTGCCAGCAGCCCGCGGGACAGGAATCCAGATACGCAGTATTTT. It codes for CASSPRDRNPDTQYF.

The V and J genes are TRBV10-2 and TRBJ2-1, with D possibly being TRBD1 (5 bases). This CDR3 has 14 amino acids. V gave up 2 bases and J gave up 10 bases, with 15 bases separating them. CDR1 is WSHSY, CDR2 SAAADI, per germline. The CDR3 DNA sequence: TGCGCCAGCAGTGAGGGTAGGGGAAGAGGCGAGCAGTTCTTC. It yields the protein CASSEGRGRGEQFF.

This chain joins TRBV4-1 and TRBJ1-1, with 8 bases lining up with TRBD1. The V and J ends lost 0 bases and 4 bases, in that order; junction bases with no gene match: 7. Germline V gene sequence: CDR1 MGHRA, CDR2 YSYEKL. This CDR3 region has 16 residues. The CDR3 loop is CASSQERVRGLTEAFF. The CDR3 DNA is TGCGCCAGCAGCCAAGAACGCGTCAGGGGGCTCACTGAAGCTTTCTTT.

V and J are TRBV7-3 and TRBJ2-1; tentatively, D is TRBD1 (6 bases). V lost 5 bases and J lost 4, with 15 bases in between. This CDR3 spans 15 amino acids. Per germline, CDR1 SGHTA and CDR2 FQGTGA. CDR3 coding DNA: TGTGCCAGCAGCCTCAACAGGGACACTTACAATGAGCAGTTCTTC. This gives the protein CASSLNRDTYNEQFF.

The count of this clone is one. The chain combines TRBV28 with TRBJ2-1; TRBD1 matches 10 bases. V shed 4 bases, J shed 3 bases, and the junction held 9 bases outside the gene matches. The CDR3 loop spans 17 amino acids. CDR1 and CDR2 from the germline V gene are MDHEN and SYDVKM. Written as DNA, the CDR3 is TGTGCCAGCAGTTACGCCATGAGGACAGGGGGCTACAATGAGCAGTTCTTC. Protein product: CASSYAMRTGGYNEQFF.

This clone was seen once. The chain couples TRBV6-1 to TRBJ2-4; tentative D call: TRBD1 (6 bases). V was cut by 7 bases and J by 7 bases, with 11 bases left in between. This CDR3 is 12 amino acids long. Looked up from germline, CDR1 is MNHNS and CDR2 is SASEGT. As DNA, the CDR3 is TGTGCCAGCAACCAGGGGATTAACATTCAGTACTTC. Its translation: CASNQGINIQYF.

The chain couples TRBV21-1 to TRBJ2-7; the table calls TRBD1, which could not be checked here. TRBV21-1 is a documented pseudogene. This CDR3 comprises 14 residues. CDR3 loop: CASSTGQGLGEQYF. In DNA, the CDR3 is TGTGCCAGCAGCACTGGACAGGGATTGGGCGAGCAGTACTTC.

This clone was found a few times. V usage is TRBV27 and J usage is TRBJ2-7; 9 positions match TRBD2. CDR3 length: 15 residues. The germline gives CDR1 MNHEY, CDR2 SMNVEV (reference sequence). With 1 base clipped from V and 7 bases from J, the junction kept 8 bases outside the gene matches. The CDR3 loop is CASSLLAGVVGEQYF. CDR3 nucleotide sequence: TGTGCCAGCAGTTTATTAGCGGGAGTTGTTGGGGAGCAGTACTTC.

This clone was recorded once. The CDR3 here is CARRSSGQGGPDNEQFF. The CDR3 DNA follows: TGTGCCAGACGGTCCTCGGGACAGGGGGGCCCGGACAATGAGCAGTTCTTC. The chain carries TRBV5-3 and TRBJ2-1, with 11 bases matching TRBD1. TRBV5-3 is given ORF status, its function remaining uncertain. This CDR3 region has 17 residues. V lost 7 bases to trimming and J lost 5 bases; unmatched junction nucleotides: 14.

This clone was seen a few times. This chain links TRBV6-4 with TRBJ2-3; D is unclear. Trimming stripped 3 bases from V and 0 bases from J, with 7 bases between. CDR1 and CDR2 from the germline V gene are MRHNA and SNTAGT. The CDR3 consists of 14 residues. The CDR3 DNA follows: TGTGCCAGCAGTGAGGCGACTAGCACAGATACGCAGTATTTT. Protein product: CASSEATSTDTQYF.

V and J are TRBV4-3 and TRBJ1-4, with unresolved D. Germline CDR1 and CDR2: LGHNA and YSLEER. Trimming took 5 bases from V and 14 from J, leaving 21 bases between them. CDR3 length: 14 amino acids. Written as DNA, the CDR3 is TGCGCCAGCAGCTCATCGACCCTTACTCGAGGGCTGTTTTTT. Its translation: CASSSSTLTRGLFF.

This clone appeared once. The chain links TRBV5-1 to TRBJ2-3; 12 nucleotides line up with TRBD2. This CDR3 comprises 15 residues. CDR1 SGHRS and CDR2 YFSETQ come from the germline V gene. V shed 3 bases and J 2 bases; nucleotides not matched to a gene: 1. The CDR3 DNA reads TGCGCCAGCAGCTGGACTAGCGGGGTCACAGATACGCAGTATTTT. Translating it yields CASSWTSGVTDTQYF.

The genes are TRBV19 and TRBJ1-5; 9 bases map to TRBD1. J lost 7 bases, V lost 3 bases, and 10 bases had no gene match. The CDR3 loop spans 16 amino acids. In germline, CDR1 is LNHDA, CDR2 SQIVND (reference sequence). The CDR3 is CASSIRGQGRGQPQHF. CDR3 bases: TGTGCCAGTAGTATCCGGGGACAGGGCCGGGGGCAGCCCCAGCATTTT. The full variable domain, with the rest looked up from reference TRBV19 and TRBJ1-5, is DGGITQSPKYLFRKEGQNVTLSCEQNLNHDAMYWYRQDPGQGLRLIYYSQIVNDFQKGDIAEGYSVSREKKESFPLTVTSAQKNPTAFYLCASSIRGQGRGQPQHFGDGTRLSIL.

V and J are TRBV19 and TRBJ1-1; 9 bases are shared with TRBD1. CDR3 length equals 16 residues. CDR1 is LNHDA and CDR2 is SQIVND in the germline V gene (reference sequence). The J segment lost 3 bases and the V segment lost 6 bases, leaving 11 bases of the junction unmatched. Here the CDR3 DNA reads TGTGCCAGTAGCCCTCCGGGACAGGGTGGATACACTGAAGCTTTCTTT. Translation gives CASSPPGQGGYTEAFF. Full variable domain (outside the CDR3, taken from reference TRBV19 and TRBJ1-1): DGGITQSPKYLFRKEGQNVTLSCEQNLNHDAMYWYRQDPGQGLRLIYYSQIVNDFQKGDIAEGYSVSREKKESFPLTVTSAQKNPTAFYLCASSPPGQGGYTEAFFGQGTRLTVV.

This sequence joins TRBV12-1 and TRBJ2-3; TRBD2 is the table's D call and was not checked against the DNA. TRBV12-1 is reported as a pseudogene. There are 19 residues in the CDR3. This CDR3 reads CASSFRTSESMGQEDTQYF. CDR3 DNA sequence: TGTGCCAGCAGCTTCCGGACTAGCGAGAGTATGGGTCAAGAAGATACGCAGTATTTT.

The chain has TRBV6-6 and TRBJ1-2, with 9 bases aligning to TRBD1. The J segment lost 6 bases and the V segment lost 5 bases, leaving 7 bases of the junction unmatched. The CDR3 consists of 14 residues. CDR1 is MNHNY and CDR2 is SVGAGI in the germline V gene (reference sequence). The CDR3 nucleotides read TGTGCCAGCAGTCCCCCGGGACAGGGCCATGGCTACACCTTC. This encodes CASSPPGQGHGYTF.

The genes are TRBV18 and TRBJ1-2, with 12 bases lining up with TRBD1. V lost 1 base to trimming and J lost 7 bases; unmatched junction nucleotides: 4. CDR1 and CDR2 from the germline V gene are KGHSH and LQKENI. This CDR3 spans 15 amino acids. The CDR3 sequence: CASSPRDRGHSGYTF. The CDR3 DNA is TGTGCCAGCTCACCACGGGACAGGGGGCATAGTGGCTACACCTTC.

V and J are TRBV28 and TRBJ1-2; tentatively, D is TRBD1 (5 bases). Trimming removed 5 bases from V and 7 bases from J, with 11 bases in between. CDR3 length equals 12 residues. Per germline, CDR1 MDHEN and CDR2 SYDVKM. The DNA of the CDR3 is TGTGCCAGCAGTCAGGGTCTGATTGGCTACACCTTC. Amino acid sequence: CASSQGLIGYTF.